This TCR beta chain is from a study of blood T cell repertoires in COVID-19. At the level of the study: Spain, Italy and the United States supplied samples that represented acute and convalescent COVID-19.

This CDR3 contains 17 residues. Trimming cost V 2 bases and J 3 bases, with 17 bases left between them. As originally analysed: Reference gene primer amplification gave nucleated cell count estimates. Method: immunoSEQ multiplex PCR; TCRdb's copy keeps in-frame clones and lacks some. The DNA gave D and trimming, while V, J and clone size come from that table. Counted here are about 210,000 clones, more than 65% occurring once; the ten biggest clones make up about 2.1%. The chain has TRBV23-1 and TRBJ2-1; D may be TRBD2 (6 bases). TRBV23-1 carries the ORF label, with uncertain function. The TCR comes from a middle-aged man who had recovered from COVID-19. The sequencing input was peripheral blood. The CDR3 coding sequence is TGCGCCAGCAGTCAAACCTACCACCGGGACTGCTACAATGAGCAGTTCTTC. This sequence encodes CASSQTYHRDCYNEQFF.